The rows below give T cell receptor beta chains drawn from one sample of a study of blood T cell repertoires in COVID-19. Assay: immunoSEQ multiplex PCR; the TCRdb copy retains only in-frame clones and omits some. Of a few hundred thousand clones in the sample, more than 80% were seen once. Input material: peripheral blood. The receptors shown here come from a man aged 40-49 years with acute or convalescent COVID-19. Both conserved end residues are part of each CDR3. Fields, in order: clone size, J gene, D gene, V gene, CDR3 DNA, CDR3 protein. A D gene is named only where the DNA matches it firmly. Clone size is given for some rows only: seen once, a few or many times, or a class if the clone is expanded.

size: -; J: TRBJ2-2; D: TRBD1; V: TRBV29-1; DNA: TGCAGCGCCTCGGGACAGTATAACACCGGGGAGCTGTTTTTT; CDR3: CSASGQYNTGELFF
size: -; J: TRBJ2-1; D: TRBD2; V: TRBV18; DNA: TGTGCCAGCTCACTTCGGACTAGCGGGAGTGGCTACAATGAGCAGTTCTTC; CDR3: CASSLRTSGSGYNEQFF
size: -; J: TRBJ1-1; D: -; V: TRBV12-3/TRBV12-4; DNA: TGTGCCAGCAGTTTAGACAAGAACACTGAAGCTTTCTTT; CDR3: CASSLDKNTEAFF
size: -; J: TRBJ2-7; D: TRBD1; V: TRBV12-3/TRBV12-4; DNA: TGTGCCAGCAGTCGGGACAGCTCCTACGAGCAGTACTTC; CDR3: CASSRDSSYEQYF
size: once; J: TRBJ2-7; D: -; V: TRBV29-1; DNA: TGCAGCGTTGAACCAGCAGGGAAGGGGGCCTACGAGCAGTACTTC; CDR3: CSVEPAGKGAYEQYF
size: -; J: TRBJ1-2; D: -; V: TRBV9; DNA: TGTGCCAGCAGCCCCCAGGGCAGGGCCTATGGCTACACCTTC; CDR3: CASSPQGRAYGYTF
size: -; J: TRBJ2-1; D: -; V: TRBV11-2; DNA: TGTGCCAGCATTCAAGGGACACCCTACAATGAGCAGTTCTTC; CDR3: CASIQGTPYNEQFF
size: -; J: TRBJ1-5; D: TRBD1; V: TRBV18; DNA: TGTGCCAGCTCAATTACAGGGGGCAATCAGCCCCAGCATTTT; CDR3: CASSITGGNQPQHF
size: -; J: TRBJ1-2; D: -; V: TRBV25-1; DNA: TGTGCCAGCAACCCAAGGGGGACGGATGGCTACACCTTC; CDR3: CASNPRGTDGYTF
size: -; J: TRBJ2-3; D: -; V: TRBV6-5; DNA: TGTGCCAGCAGTTACAGAGCCACAGATACGCAGTATTTT; CDR3: CASSYRATDTQYF
size: once; J: TRBJ1-2; D: -; V: TRBV18; DNA: TGTGCCAGCTCAGCTGTCCGGGAAGAAGTCTACACCTTC; CDR3: CASSAVREEVYTF
size: -; J: TRBJ1-6; D: -; V: TRBV3-1/TRBV3-2; DNA: TGTGCCAGCAGCCAAGTCCCGGGATTCAATTCACCCCTCCACTTT; CDR3: CASSQVPGFNSPLHF
size: once; J: TRBJ2-7; D: TRBD2; V: TRBV28; DNA: TGTGCCAGCAGTTCCCTACTAGCGGGGGTCTTATACGAGCAGTACTTC; CDR3: CASSSLLAGVLYEQYF
size: -; J: TRBJ1-2; D: -; V: TRBV6-5; DNA: TGTGCCAGCAGTTACTCGACACTCTATGGCTACACCTTC; CDR3: CASSYSTLYGYTF
size: -; J: TRBJ2-7; D: TRBD1; V: TRBV13; DNA: TGTGCCAGCAGCTTGGGGACAGGGGCCTACGAGCAGTACTTC; CDR3: CASSLGTGAYEQYF
size: -; J: TRBJ2-1; D: -; V: TRBV2; DNA: TGTGCCAGCAGTGAATGGGGAGGACTTCCGATCTTC; CDR3: CASSEWGGLPIF
size: -; J: TRBJ1-6; D: -; V: TRBV7-9; DNA: TGTGCCAGCAGCTTTGGACAGACCAATTCACCCCTCCACTTT; CDR3: CASSFGQTNSPLHF
size: -; J: TRBJ1-1; D: TRBD1; V: TRBV5-1; DNA: TGCGCCAGCAGCTTGTCGAGAGCTGACAGGGGTAGAATGGACACTGAAGCTTTCTTT; CDR3: CASSLSRADRGRMDTEAFF
size: once; J: TRBJ2-1; D: TRBD2; V: TRBV28; DNA: TGTGCCAGCACCCTTCCGGGACTAGGAAACTACAATGAGCAGTTCTTC; CDR3: CASTLPGLGNYNEQFF
size: -; J: TRBJ1-5; D: -; V: TRBV12-3/TRBV12-4; DNA: TGTGCCAGCAGTCCTCCAGTCGAGGGGCCCCAGCATTTT; CDR3: CASSPPVEGPQHF
size: -; J: TRBJ1-1; D: -; V: TRBV6-2/TRBV6-3; DNA: TGTGCCAGCAGTCGGGGGATGAACACTGAAGCTTTCTTT; CDR3: CASSRGMNTEAFF
size: -; J: TRBJ2-3; D: TRBD1; V: TRBV6-5; DNA: TGTGCCAGCGCATCGACAGGGGCAGATACGCAGTATTTT; CDR3: CASASTGADTQYF
size: -; J: TRBJ1-5; D: -; V: TRBV7-9; DNA: TGTGCCAGCAGCTACGAGGACAAAGATCAGCCCCAGCATTTT; CDR3: CASSYEDKDQPQHF
size: -; J: TRBJ2-2; D: TRBD2; V: TRBV18; DNA: TGTGCCACCGAGGGACTAGCGGGGACCGGGGAGCTGTTTTTT; CDR3: CATEGLAGTGELFF
size: -; J: TRBJ2-2; D: TRBD1; V: TRBV10-2; DNA: TGCGCCAGCAGTGAAGGTGGGGACAGATCAACCGGGGAGCTGTTTTTT; CDR3: CASSEGGDRSTGELFF
size: few; J: TRBJ2-3; D: TRBD2; V: TRBV7-9; DNA: TGTGCCAGCAGCTCGCGAAATAGCGGGACTGGGTCGGATACGCAGTATTTT; CDR3: CASSSRNSGTGSDTQYF
size: -; J: TRBJ1-4; D: -; V: TRBV28; DNA: TGTGCCAGCATAGGGGGAACTAATGAAAAACTGTTTTTT; CDR3: CASIGGTNEKLFF
size: -; J: TRBJ1-2; D: TRBD1; V: TRBV6-5; DNA: TGTGCCAGCAGCCGGGACAGGGGGGACGGCTATGGCTACACCTTC; CDR3: CASSRDRGDGYGYTF
size: few; J: TRBJ2-7; D: TRBD2; V: TRBV10-1; DNA: TGCGCCAGCAGTGGTGGGACTAGCGTTACCTACGAGCAGTACTTC; CDR3: CASSGGTSVTYEQYF
size: -; J: TRBJ1-1; D: -; V: TRBV27; DNA: TGTGCCAGCAGTTTATCGAGGGCGGGGGTCACTGAAGCTTTCTTT; CDR3: CASSLSRAGVTEAFF
size: -; J: TRBJ1-1; D: TRBD1; V: TRBV7-9; DNA: TGTGCCAGCAGCTTCCGACAGGGTTGGCCTGAAGCTTTCTTT; CDR3: CASSFRQGWPEAFF
size: -; J: TRBJ2-6; D: TRBD1; V: TRBV4-1; DNA: TGCGCCAGCAGCCAACAGGGGGCGCAGGGGGCCAACGTCCTGACTTTC; CDR3: CASSQQGAQGANVLTF
size: -; J: TRBJ1-1; D: TRBD1; V: TRBV7-2; DNA: TGTGCCAGCAGCCCCTGGACAGGTATACAAGCTTTCTTT; CDR3: CASSPWTGIQAFF
size: -; J: TRBJ1-6; D: TRBD1; V: TRBV6-2/TRBV6-3; DNA: TGTGCCAGCACCCCCGTCGGGACAGCCGATTCACCCCTCCACTTT; CDR3: CASTPVGTADSPLHF
size: few; J: TRBJ1-5; D: -; V: TRBV19; DNA: TGTGCCAGTAGTATAGAACGGGTCAATCAGCCCCAGCATTTT; CDR3: CASSIERVNQPQHF
size: -; J: TRBJ2-2; D: -; V: TRBV7-9; DNA: TGTGCCAGCAGCTCCTCGTACAGGGCGGGCATGAACCCCGGGGAGCTGTTTTTT; CDR3: CASSSSYRAGMNPGELFF
size: -; J: TRBJ1-1; D: TRBD1; V: TRBV4-3; DNA: TGCGCCAGCAGCCAGAATGGACAGGGGGAAGGACTGGACACTGAAGCTTTCTTT; CDR3: CASSQNGQGEGLDTEAFF
size: -; J: TRBJ1-1; D: TRBD1; V: TRBV30; DNA: TGTGCCTGGAACCCCGACAGGGGTTGGACTGAAGCTTTCTTT; CDR3: CAWNPDRGWTEAFF
size: -; J: TRBJ1-5; D: -; V: TRBV18; DNA: TGTGCCAGCTCATCCCCGCAGGGAAATAGCAATCAGCCCCAGCATTTT; CDR3: CASSSPQGNSNQPQHF
size: -; J: TRBJ2-5; D: TRBD2; V: TRBV4-3; DNA: TGCGCCAGCAGCCAAGATCGGGGAGGGCGATGGGACCAGTACTTC; CDR3: CASSQDRGGRWDQYF
size: -; J: TRBJ1-3; D: -; V: TRBV9; DNA: TGTGCCAGCAGCGTAGCTCCGGGACACGGAAACTCTGGAAACACCATATATTTT; CDR3: CASSVAPGHGNSGNTIYF
size: once; J: TRBJ2-1; D: TRBD2; V: TRBV28; DNA: TGTGCCAGCACATTTGCCAGGGGACTAGCGGGAAAGTTCTTC; CDR3: CASTFARGLAGKFF
size: few; J: TRBJ1-4; D: -; V: TRBV11-2; DNA: TGTGCCAGCAGCTTAAATTTGGCAGCAACTAATGAAAAACTGTTTTTT; CDR3: CASSLNLAATNEKLFF
size: few; J: TRBJ1-1; D: -; V: TRBV2; DNA: TGTGCCAGCAGTGTGACAGTATGGACTGAAGCTTTCTTT; CDR3: CASSVTVWTEAFF
size: -; J: TRBJ2-5; D: -; V: TRBV5-8; DNA: TGTGCCAGCAGCTCGGACAAAGGGGAGACCCAGTACTTC; CDR3: CASSSDKGETQYF
size: -; J: TRBJ2-2; D: TRBD2; V: TRBV7-2; DNA: TGTGCCAGCAGCTTCTTCGGACTAGCGGTAGACACCGGGGAGCTGTTTTTT; CDR3: CASSFFGLAVDTGELFF
size: -; J: TRBJ1-2; D: -; V: TRBV7-8; DNA: TGTGCCAGCAGCGCAGGGATTAACTATGGCTACACCTTC; CDR3: CASSAGINYGYTF
size: few; J: TRBJ1-5; D: TRBD1; V: TRBV7-3; DNA: TGTGCCAGCAGCGGACAGGTCGGGCAGCCCCAGCATTTT; CDR3: CASSGQVGQPQHF